This TCR beta chain came from a study of human T cells and chemical hapten exposure. Study context: Small pooled library volume differences mainly caused per-sample TCR yield variation.

Time point denoted: pre-sensitization, week 0. Specified treatment: therapeutic diphenylcyclopropenone sensitization with weekly scalp DPC. V lost 3 bases, J lost 2 bases, and 3 bases stayed unmatched. The germline V gene encodes CDR1 SGDLS and CDR2 YYNGEE. The CDR3 covers 16 residues. For the library, individual cDNA molecules each received unique molecular identifiers. TCRdb independently ran MiXCR on the RACE reads; one entry per CDR3 protein. The sample has a few hundred thousand distinct CDR3 sequences; about 5% are singletons. There are a few counts of this clonotype. The J gene is TRBJ2-2, the V gene TRBV9, with TRBD1 identical over 11 bases. The source is a woman younger than 30 with alopecia areata. Some clones in this sample may be carry-over from other donors' samples. Sequenced material: whole blood, taken in connection with sensitization to the hapten diphenylcyclopropenone (DPC). In DNA form, the CDR3 reads TGTGCCAGCAGCGACAGGACAGGGGGCAACACCGGGGAGCTGTTTTTT. Its protein is CASSDRTGGNTGELFF.